Included here is one T cell receptor beta chain sequence, with context. Its cognate antigen is unknown. J was trimmed by 7 bases and V by 5 bases; bases with no gene match: 12. The CDR3 extends over 16 amino acids. Germline loops: CDR1 MDHEN, CDR2 SYDVKM. This sample is part of a study of cytomegalovirus exposure and HLA in healthy donors. Overall study findings and caveats: In a later analysis, at a false discovery rate of 0.05, 15,000 to 20,000 TCR beta sequences matched HLA alleles. The study listed 164 cytomegalovirus-associated TCR beta chains. No immune exposure information besides CMV serostatus was available.

Donors consisted of healthy bone marrow donors. The PCR ran on 60 Vbeta and 13 Jbeta primers. The assay was immunoSEQ multiplex PCR, and TCRdb's table has in-frame clones only and misses some. The sample has under 110,000 clones, about 85% seen once. The genes are TRBV28 and TRBJ1-5, with 9 bases that match TRBD1. This TCR was sampled from a man aged 30-40 years in good health and CMV-seronegative. The sample comprised PBMCs. The DNA for the CDR3 is TGTGCCAGCAGTACCTCCAGGACAGGGGCAGGGCAGCCCCAGCATTTT. Translating it yields CASSTSRTGAGQPQHF.